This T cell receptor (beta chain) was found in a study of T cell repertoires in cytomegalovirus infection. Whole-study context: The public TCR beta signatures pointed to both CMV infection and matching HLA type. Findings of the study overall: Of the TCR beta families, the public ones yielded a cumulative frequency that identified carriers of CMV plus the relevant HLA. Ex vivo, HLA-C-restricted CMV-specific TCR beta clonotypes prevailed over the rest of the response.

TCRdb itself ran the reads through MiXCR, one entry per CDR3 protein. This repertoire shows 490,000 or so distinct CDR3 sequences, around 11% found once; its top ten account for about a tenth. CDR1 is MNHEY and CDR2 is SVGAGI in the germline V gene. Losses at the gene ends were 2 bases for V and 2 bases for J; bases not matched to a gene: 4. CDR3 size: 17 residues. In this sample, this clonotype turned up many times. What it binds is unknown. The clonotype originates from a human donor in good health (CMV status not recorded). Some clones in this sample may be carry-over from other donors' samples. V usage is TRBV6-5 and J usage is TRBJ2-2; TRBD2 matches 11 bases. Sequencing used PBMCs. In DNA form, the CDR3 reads TGTGCCAGCAGTTACGGCACTAGCGGGAGTAACACCGGGGAGCTGTTTTTT. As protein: CASSYGTSGSNTGELFF.